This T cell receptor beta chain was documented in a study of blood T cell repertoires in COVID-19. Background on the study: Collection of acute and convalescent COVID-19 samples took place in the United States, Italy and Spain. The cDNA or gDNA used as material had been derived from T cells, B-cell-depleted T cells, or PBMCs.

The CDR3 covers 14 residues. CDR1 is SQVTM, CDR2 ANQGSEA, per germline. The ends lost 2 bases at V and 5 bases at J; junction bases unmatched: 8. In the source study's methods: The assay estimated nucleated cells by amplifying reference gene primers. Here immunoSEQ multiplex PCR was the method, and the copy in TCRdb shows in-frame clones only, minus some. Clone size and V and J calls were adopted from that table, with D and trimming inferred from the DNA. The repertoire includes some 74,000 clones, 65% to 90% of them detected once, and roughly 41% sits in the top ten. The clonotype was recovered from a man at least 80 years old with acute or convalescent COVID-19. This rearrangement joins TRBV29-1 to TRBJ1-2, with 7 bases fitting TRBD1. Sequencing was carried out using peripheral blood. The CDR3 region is CSVERQGSRYGYTF. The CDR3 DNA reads TGCAGCGTTGAAAGACAGGGCTCAAGATATGGCTACACCTTC.